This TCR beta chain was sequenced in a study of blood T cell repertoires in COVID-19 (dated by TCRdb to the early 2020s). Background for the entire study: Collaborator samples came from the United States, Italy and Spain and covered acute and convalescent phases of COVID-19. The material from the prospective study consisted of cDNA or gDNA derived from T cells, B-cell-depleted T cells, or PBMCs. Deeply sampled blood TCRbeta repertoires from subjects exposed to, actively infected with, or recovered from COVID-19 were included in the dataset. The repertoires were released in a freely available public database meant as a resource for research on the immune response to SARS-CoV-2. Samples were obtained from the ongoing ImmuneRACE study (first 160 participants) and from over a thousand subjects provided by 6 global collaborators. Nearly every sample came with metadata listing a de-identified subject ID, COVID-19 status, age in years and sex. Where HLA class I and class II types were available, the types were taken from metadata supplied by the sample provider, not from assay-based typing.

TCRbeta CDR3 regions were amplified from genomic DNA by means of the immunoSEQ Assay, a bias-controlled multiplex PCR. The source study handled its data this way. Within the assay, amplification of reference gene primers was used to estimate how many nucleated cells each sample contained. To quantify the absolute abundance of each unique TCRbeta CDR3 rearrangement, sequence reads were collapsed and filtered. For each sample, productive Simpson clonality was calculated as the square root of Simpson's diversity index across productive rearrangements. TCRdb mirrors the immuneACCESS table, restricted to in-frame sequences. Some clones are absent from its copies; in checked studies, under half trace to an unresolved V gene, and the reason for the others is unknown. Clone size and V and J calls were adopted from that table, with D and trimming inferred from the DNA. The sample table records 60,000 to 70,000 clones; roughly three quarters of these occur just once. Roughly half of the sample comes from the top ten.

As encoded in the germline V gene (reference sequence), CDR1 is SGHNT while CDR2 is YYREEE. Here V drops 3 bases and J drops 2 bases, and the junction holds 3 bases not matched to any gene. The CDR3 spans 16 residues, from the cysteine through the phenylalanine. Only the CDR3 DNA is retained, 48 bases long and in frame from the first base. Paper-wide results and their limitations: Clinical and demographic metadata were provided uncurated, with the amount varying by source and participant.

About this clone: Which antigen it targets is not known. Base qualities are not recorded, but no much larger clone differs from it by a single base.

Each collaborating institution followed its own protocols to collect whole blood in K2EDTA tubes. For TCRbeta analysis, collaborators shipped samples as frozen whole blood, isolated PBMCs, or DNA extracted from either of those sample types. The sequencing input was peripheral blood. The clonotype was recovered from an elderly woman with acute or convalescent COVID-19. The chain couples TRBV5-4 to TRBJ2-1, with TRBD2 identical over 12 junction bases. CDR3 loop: CASSSRTSGTYNEQFF. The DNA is TGTGCCAGCAGCTCAAGGACTAGCGGGACCTACAATGAGCAGTTCTTC.